Sequencing of this TCR beta chain was carried out in a study of blood T cell repertoires in COVID-19. In the study overall: There were acute and convalescent COVID-19 samples, and they came from the United States, Italy and Spain.

The repertoire was sequenced with immunoSEQ multiplex PCR; TCRdb's copy has only in-frame clones and lacks some. The sample records more than 200,000 clones, more than 75% being singletons. The sequence derives from a woman in her sixties or seventies with COVID-19, enrolled during active disease. Material: peripheral blood.

The CDR3 DNA sequence: TGCGCCAGCAGCCCCCAAGGCGGAGTGGGGCAAGGGACAGATACGCAGTATTTT. The encoded protein is CASSPQGGVGQGTDTQYF. The chain carries TRBV4-1 and TRBJ2-3, with a tentative D call TRBD1 (5 bases). The CDR3 contains 18 residues. Looked up from germline, CDR1 is MGHRA and CDR2 is YSYEKL. Deletions cut 4 bases from V and 3 bases from J, with 23 bases between.